Shown below are 27 T cell receptor beta chains from a single sample sequenced in a study of blood T cell repertoires in COVID-19. TCRdb keeps only in-frame clones here, not all; method: immunoSEQ multiplex PCR. Here the sample spans roughly 160,000 clones, 85% being singletons. Specimen: peripheral blood. The origin of the receptors is a woman older than 75 with COVID-19, enrolled during active disease.

J is TRBJ2-2 and V is TRBV6-5; D ambiguous. Trimming took off 6 bases at V and 6 bases at J, with 11 bases between the two ends. This CDR3 is 13 amino acids long. Germline values: CDR1 MNHEY, CDR2 SVGAGI. CDR3 amino acids: CASRPQEAGELFF. CDR3 coding DNA: TGTGCCAGCAGACCTCAGGAAGCCGGGGAGCTGTTTTTT.

Of note for this clone: This specimen includes other DNA sequences encoding the same CDR3. The rearrangement uses TRBV20-1 and TRBJ1-2; D not certain. V was trimmed by 6 bases and J by 4 bases, leaving 6 bases between them. This CDR3 has 10 amino acids. The germline CDR1 and CDR2 sequences are DFQATT and SNEGSKA (reference sequence). CDR3 nucleotide sequence: TGCAGTGCGCGAAGCTATGGCTACACCTTC. Translated, it gives CSARSYGYTF.

This chain's CDR3 is CASSLHINSNQPQHF. For the CDR3, the DNA is TGTGCCAGTAGTCTCCACATTAATAGCAATCAGCCCCAGCATTTT. The chain carries TRBV19 and TRBJ1-5; D call uncertain. V was clipped by 5 bases and J by 0 bases, with 11 bases between them. This CDR3 spans 15 amino acids. Germline CDR1 LNHDA, CDR2 SQIVND (reference sequence).

V is TRBV7-8 and J is TRBJ2-1; maybe TRBD1 (7 bases). V lost 5 bases and J 2 bases, leaving 16 bases between the germline ends. Germline CDR1 reads SGHVS; CDR2 reads FQNEAQ. The CDR3 loop spans 16 amino acids. DNA of the CDR3: TGTGCCAGCAGCCGTACAGGGGCTAGCGCCTACAATGAGCAGTTCTTC. It encodes CASSRTGASAYNEQFF.

The chain couples TRBV5-1 to TRBJ1-2; 7 nucleotides agree with TRBD1. The CDR3 contains 13 residues. The trim removed 1 base at V and 6 bases at J, leaving 3 bases unmatched. Per the germline V gene, CDR1 is SGHRS and CDR2 is YFSETQ. CDR3 in DNA: TGCGCCAGCAGCTTGAATACAGGGGATGGCTACACCTTC. It yields the protein CASSLNTGDGYTF.

This chain connects TRBV12-3 or TRBV12-4 to TRBJ2-7; no reliable D call. CDR3 length equals 11 residues. Deletions cut 1 base from V and 7 bases from J, with 5 bases between. CDR3 region: CASSLVREQYF. The CDR3 DNA reads TGTGCCAGCAGTTTAGTGAGAGAGCAGTACTTC.

J is TRBJ2-7 and V is TRBV5-1; 7 positions match TRBD1. The length of the CDR3 is 14 residues. V was clipped by 4 bases and J by 3 bases; unmatched bases: 7. Per germline, CDR1 SGHRS and CDR2 YFSETQ. In DNA form, the CDR3 reads TGCGCCAGCAGCCTGACAGGGACCGTCTACGAGCAGTACTTC. This sequence encodes CASSLTGTVYEQYF.

This chain joins TRBV18 and TRBJ1-4; possible D gene TRBD1, 6 bases. V shed 3 bases and J shed 6 bases, with 14 bases lying between them. This CDR3 is 15 amino acids long. Germline loops: CDR1 KGHSH, CDR2 LQKENI. The CDR3 loop is CASSPGRGGDEKLFF. The CDR3, as DNA: TGTGCCAGCTCACCGGGCAGGGGCGGTGATGAAAAACTGTTTTTT.

The table lists this clone with a few counts. The chain joins TRBV19 to TRBJ2-7; no reliable D call. Trimming took 3 bases from V and 1 from J, leaving 7 bases between them. Germline values: CDR1 LNHDA, CDR2 SQIVND (reference sequence). This CDR3 comprises 13 residues. CDR3 in DNA: TGTGCCAGTAGTATTTCAGAATCCTACGAGCAGTACTTC. Amino acids: CASSISESYEQYF. The variable domain in full, with the rest retrieved from reference TRBV19 and TRBJ2-7, is DGGITQSPKYLFRKEGQNVTLSCEQNLNHDAMYWYRQDPGQGLRLIYYSQIVNDFQKGDIAEGYSVSREKKESFPLTVTSAQKNPTAFYLCASSISESYEQYFGPGTRLTVT.

The chain recombines TRBV2 with TRBJ2-7, with 13 bases identical to TRBD2. Germline CDR1 SNHLY, CDR2 FYNNEI. The CDR3 is 17 amino acids. V was pared by 6 bases and J by 2 bases, with 10 bases of the junction left unmatched. The CDR3 is CASSALLAGGPPYEQYF. The CDR3 nucleotides are TGTGCCAGCAGCGCCCTACTAGCGGGGGGGCCCCCCTACGAGCAGTACTTC.

There are a few counts of this clone. V usage is TRBV15 and J usage is TRBJ1-6; 7 nucleotides line up with TRBD1. Trimming at V came to 1 base and at J to 10 bases, leaving 10 bases not matched to a gene. Germline CDR1 and CDR2: LNHNV and YYDKDF (reference sequence). The CDR3 consists of 16 residues. CDR3 sequence: CATSRGLQGFRSPLHF. CDR3 sequence (DNA): TGTGCCACCAGCAGAGGTTTACAGGGGTTTCGGTCACCCCTCCACTTT. The variable domain in full, completed from reference TRBV15 and TRBJ1-6, reads DAMVIQNPRYQVTQFGKPVTLSCSQTLNHNVMYWYQQKSSQAPKLLFHYYDKDFNNEADTPDNFQSRRPNTSFCFLDIRSPGLGDTAMYLCATSRGLQGFRSPLHFGNGTRLTVT.

The chain combines TRBV29-1 with TRBJ1-5; 10 bases match TRBD1. The length of the CDR3 is 13 residues. Germline V gives CDR1 SQVTM, CDR2 ANQGSEA. The junction had 1 base not matched to a gene; V was cut back by 4 bases and J by 4 bases. The CDR3 reads CSVAGQGNQPQHF. The CDR3 DNA follows: TGCAGCGTTGCGGGACAGGGGAATCAGCCCCAGCATTTT.

This sequence joins TRBV2 and TRBJ2-7; TRBD1 might be the D (6 bases). The length of the CDR3 is 14 residues. The V and J ends lost 6 bases and 1 base respectively, with 13 bases between them. Germline assignment: CDR1 SNHLY and CDR2 FYNNEI. DNA of the CDR3: TGTGCCAGCAGGACCGCCGGGACATCCTACGAGCAGTACTTC. Protein: CASRTAGTSYEQYF.

About this clone itself: One end of the junction is discordant with germline, which a read error may explain. The chain recombines TRBV25-1 with TRBJ1-2; maybe TRBD1 (5 bases). CDR3 length: 12 residues. CDR1 is MGHDK and CDR2 is SYGVNS in the germline V gene. CDR3 loop: CASSETAGDPHF. CDR3 in DNA: TGTGCCAGCAGTGAAACGGCGGGGGATCCTCACTTC.

There are a few counts of this clone. This chain connects TRBV6-2 or TRBV6-3 to TRBJ2-7, with 9 bases lining up with TRBD1. The CDR3 is made up of 14 amino acids. V dropped 6 bases and J dropped 3; count of bases not matched to a gene: 6. CDR1 is MNHEY and CDR2 is SVGEGT in the germline V gene. Here the CDR3 reads CASSHGDRDYEQYF. The CDR3 DNA sequence: TGTGCCAGCAGCCACGGGGACAGGGACTACGAGCAGTACTTC.

The chain uses TRBV12-3 or TRBV12-4 and TRBJ2-7; TRBD1 is a possible D gene (5 bases). The V gene lost 7 bases and the J gene lost 6 bases, with 10 bases spanning the gap. This CDR3 contains 11 residues. The CDR3 sequence is CASISRGEQYF. CDR3 bases: TGTGCCAGCATCTCTAGGGGCGAGCAGTACTTC.

This rearrangement joins TRBV15 to TRBJ1-5, with 8 bases that match TRBD1. The CDR3 runs to 15 residues. V trimming: 3 bases; J trimming: 2 bases; junction bases outside the gene matches: 3. Germline values: CDR1 LNHNV, CDR2 YYDKDF (reference sequence). CDR3 protein: CATSRGTGGNQPQHF. The CDR3 nucleotides are TGTGCCACCAGCAGGGGGACAGGCGGCAATCAGCCCCAGCATTTT.

This rearrangement joins TRBV9 to TRBJ1-1; 8 nucleotides match TRBD1. The CDR3 length is 15 residues. The V gene's germline CDR1 is SGDLS and CDR2 YYNGEE. V trimming: 4 bases; J trimming: 2 bases; junction bases outside the gene matches: 7. CDR3 nucleotide sequence: TGTGCCAGCAGCCCAGGGACAGGCGGCAACACTGAAGCTTTCTTT. It is translated as CASSPGTGGNTEAFF.

This clone was counted only a few times. CDR3 DNA sequence: TGTGCCAGCAGCTTAGGCGGGCTCGGGAATGAAAAACTGTTTTTT. This sequence encodes CASSLGGLGNEKLFF. This chain connects TRBV7-8 to TRBJ1-4; D call uncertain. This CDR3 is built from 15 residues. The V and J ends lost 1 base and 5 bases respectively, with 11 bases between them. Germline CDR1 SGHVS, CDR2 FQNEAQ.

The chain uses TRBV3-1 (or the pseudogene TRBV3-2) and TRBJ1-4, with 11 bases aligning to TRBD1. The V and J ends lost 5 bases and 6 bases, in that order; junction bases with no gene match: 14. CDR3 length: 18 residues. CDR1 and CDR2 from the germline V gene are LGHDT and YNNKEL (reference sequence). The CDR3 loop is CASSFRTGGGLVDEKLFF. The CDR3 nucleotides read TGTGCCAGCAGCTTCCGGACAGGGGGCGGGTTGGTAGATGAAAAACTGTTTTTT.

The gene calls are TRBV10-3 and TRBJ2-3, with 7 bases aligning to TRBD1. The germline V gene has CDR1 ENHRY and CDR2 SYGVKD. The V segment lost 9 bases and the J segment 1 base; nucleotides outside the gene matches: 13. This CDR3 contains 16 residues. The CDR3 spells CAISKGGTARTDTQYF. The CDR3 nucleotides read TGTGCCATATCAAAGGGTGGGACAGCCCGCACAGATACGCAGTATTTT.

This sequence joins TRBV28 and TRBJ1-2; D might be TRBD1 (6 bases). The CDR3 has 14 amino acids. CDR1 MDHEN and CDR2 SYDVKM come from the germline V gene. The germline V and J ends were trimmed by 4 bases and 8 bases, with 17 bases remaining between them. The CDR3 here is CASSSAPRGYGYTF. The CDR3 DNA is TGTGCCAGCAGTTCCGCCCCCAGGGGATACGGCTACACCTTC.

This chain uses TRBV24-1 with TRBJ2-1; D remains ambiguous. The V gene's germline CDR1 is KGHDR and CDR2 SFDVKD. V was cut by 4 bases and J by 4 bases, with 7 bases left in between. The CDR3 length is 13 residues. In DNA form, the CDR3 reads TGTGCCACCAGTGACCTACTATACAATGAGCAGTTCTTC. Residues: CATSDLLYNEQFF.

This chain links TRBV6-1 with TRBJ1-5, with D uncertain. V shed 3 bases and J shed 1 base, with 10 bases lying between them. CDR1 and CDR2 from the germline V gene are MNHNS and SASEGT. The length of the CDR3 is 15 residues. CDR3 nucleotides: TGTGCCAGCAGTGAGGAGGGTGGGAGCAATCAGCCCCAGCATTTT. It codes for CASSEEGGSNQPQHF.

V and J are TRBV5-1 and TRBJ2-2; TRBD2 is a possible D gene (5 bases). There are 15 residues in the CDR3. V was shortened by 3 bases and J by 4 bases, with 13 bases between the two germline ends. The germline CDR1 and CDR2 sequences are SGHRS and YFSETQ. DNA of the CDR3: TGCGCCAGCAGCTCTGGTACAGCGGCCACCGGGGAGCTGTTTTTT. Its protein product is CASSSGTAATGELFF.

This rearrangement joins TRBV4-2 to TRBJ2-7, with D perhaps matching TRBD1 (6 bases). V was shortened by 0 bases and J by 2 bases, with 11 bases between the two germline ends. CDR3 size: 15 residues. CDR1 is LGHNA, CDR2 YNFKEQ, per germline. The CDR3 here is CASSQDADSPYEQYF. The CDR3 nucleotides are TGTGCCAGCAGCCAAGATGCGGACAGCCCCTACGAGCAGTACTTC.

V and J are TRBV10-3 and TRBJ2-7; the match to TRBD1 covers 8 bases. The length of the CDR3 is 13 residues. V dropped 6 bases and J dropped 2; count of bases not matched to a gene: 3. Germline V lookup: CDR1 ENHRY, CDR2 SYGVKD. DNA of the CDR3: TGTGCCATCAGGAGCAGGGGGCCCTACGAGCAGTACTTC. Translating gives CAIRSRGPYEQYF.